What follows describes a single TCR beta chain. The antigen is not known. These data come from a study of regulatory T cells in long-lasting Graves disease. Study-wide results and limits: Since the sample size was small, accuracy may have been reduced.

The time point here: newly diagnosed GD, antithyroid drugs for less than 3 months. Generation of the TCR library employed RNA extracted from PBMCs. The V gene lost 6 bases and the J gene lost 4 bases, with 19 bases spanning the gap. This CDR3 has 15 residues. CDR1 and CDR2 (germline): DFQATT, SNEGSKA (reference sequence). Building of the TCR beta libraries involved iRepertoire HTBI primers and Arm-PCR of CDR3 regions. TCRdb analysed the multiplex PCR reads with MiXCR anew, one entry per CDR3 protein. The sample yields roughly 400,000 distinct CDR3 sequences, approximately 16% seen once. The same specimen was also included in a second study, on T cells in Graves' hyperthyroidism and ophthalmopathy. That publication notes: The model foresaw ophthalmopathy a median around 6.4 months prior to onset.

The sequence was collected from a woman between 40 and 55 years old with Graves disease. This chain links TRBV20-1 with TRBJ1-5; no clear D gene. Material: peripheral blood mononuclear cells (PBMCs), obtained at new diagnosis, from a patient treated with antithyroid drugs. The CDR3 DNA reads as TGCAGTGCCCCCACCTCACGCAGGCCGAATCAGCCCCAGCATTTT. The encoded protein is CSAPTSRRPNQPQHF.